This T cell receptor beta chain appears in the sequencing data of a study of blood T cells in healthy people across ages. In its sample, this clonotype was seen once. One end of the junction is discordant with germline, which a read error may explain. With a J-beta primer mix and a sample-barcoded 5' primer, a second PCR ran about 6 to 11 cycles. Each cDNA was tagged by a template-switch adaptor containing 12 random nucleotides. TCRdb used MiXCR to reprocess the 5' RACE reads, holding one entry per CDR3 protein. Here the sample spans 1.5 million to 2 million distinct CDR3 sequences, roughly 43% being singletons. From germline, CDR1 is MNHEY and CDR2 SMNVEV (reference sequence). The CDR3 runs to 13 residues.

The clonotype was recovered from a human donor in good health. Sequencing was done on a sample of blood. The J gene is TRBJ1-1, the V gene TRBV27, with D possibly being TRBD1 (5 bases). CDR3 protein: CTSSSAAGGEAFF. In DNA, the CDR3 is TGTACCAGCAGTTCGGCCGCCGGGGGTGAAGCTTTCTTT.